This T cell receptor beta chain was documented in a study of T cell responses to AZD1222 COVID-19 vaccine (TCRdb year 2021). For the wider study: A total of around 240 trial participants underwent TCR sequencing, of whom 200 to 220 received two doses of AZD1222 and about 25 received two doses of the MenACWY control vaccine. Trial participants were enrolled by age into subgroups of 18-55, 56-69 and 70-plus years, and 148, 28 and 57 TCR-sequenced participants, respectively, were included in these subgroups.

V and J lose 6 bases and 6 bases, and a span of 17 bases separates them. CDR1 and CDR2, per the germline V gene, are SQVTM and ANQGSEA. Counted from cysteine to phenylalanine, this CDR3 has 13 amino acids. Only the CDR3 DNA is retained, 39 bases long and in frame from the first base. General findings and caveats noted by the study authors: The whole spike protein was spanned by vaccine-associated CD4 TCRs, and dominant responses were seen in regions 160-218 and 743-854. The 56-69-year group was small, and its depth increase did not reach significance, likely because of low power. No day 14 peak-response samples were available, so repertoires were characterized only after the peak T cell response. Spike-specific TCR breadth and depth rose significantly after two AZD1222 doses compared with day 0 and with MenACWY recipients. Reportedly, almost half of the unique spike-specific TCRs recognized epitopes lying outside the regions that are mutated in the B.1.351 and B.1.1.7 variants. Participants were mostly white British and included more females than males, and it was suggested by the authors that clonal diversity may have been underestimated. Conclusions about previously exposed vaccinees are limited, since just six or seven AZD1222 recipients were seropositive for SARS-CoV-2 at baseline.

The CDR3 regions of human TCRbeta chains were subjected to immunosequencing. The authors' pipeline ran thus. TCRs in the repertoires were compared against a reference library of SARS-CoV-2-specific TCRs that had been generated with the MIRA antigen-specificity platform. Breadth was defined as the fraction of unique TCRs that were SARS-CoV-2-associated. Depth was defined as the fraction of total T cells that were SARS-CoV-2-associated. Using the MIRA data, each spike-specific TCR was assigned both to the spike region to which the TCR was reactive and to a CD4 or CD8 class. Log10-transformed breadth and depth values were compared by one-way ANOVA with Sidak's multiple comparisons tests. TCRdb took this table from immuneACCESS and kept in-frame rearrangements with V and J called. Such tables lack part of the clones; where checked against another copy, unresolved V genes explain under half of the gap, and the rest is unexplained. D and trimming were read from the DNA, whereas the V and J calls and clone size are those reported in that table. This sample is represented by about 160,000 clones; around 90% of them were singletons. The top ten hold 3% to 3.5% of the sample.

Concerning this clone: It has no known antigen specificity. The record has no base qualities; no much larger clone is one base away.

The time point label for this specimen denotes: about 28 days (+/-7) after the second vaccine dose. Because spike-specific TCR depth and breadth did not differ between the two schedules, AZD1222 recipients who got a second dose at roughly 4 weeks were pooled with those who got a second dose at roughly 12 weeks. Samples from vaccinated people were obtained from the UK trials COV001 and COV002, which included a single-blind randomized controlled phase 2/3 trial of AZD1222 (ChAdOx1 nCoV-19) in healthy adults. Trial participant PBMC samples were collected at day 0 and day 28 after the second dose for TCRbeta chain sequencing.

The sample was peripheral blood, taken 28 days after the second AZD1222 dose. The sequence derives from an adult who received the AZD1222 COVID-19 vaccine. The V and J segments used are TRBV29-1 and TRBJ1-1; matching of 5 bases hints at TRBD1 as the D gene. In nucleotides, the sequence is TGCAGCGTCCTCCGGGGCGCGTCCGCTGAAGCTTTCTTT. Translated, it reads CSVLRGASAEAFF.